The clone carrying this T cell receptor (beta chain) came up a few times. Its target is not known. TCRdb independently ran MiXCR on the reads; one entry per CDR3 protein. This table has fewer than 350,000 distinct CDR3 sequences, 29% appearing once. This sample stems from a study of T cell repertoires in cytomegalovirus infection. About the research overall: Selection of CMV epitopes for the study included recently identified HLA-C-restricted and well-studied HLA-B-restricted ones. Public TCR beta signatures were indicative of both CMV infection and a matching HLA type.

The CDR3 is 14 amino acids. V was pared by 6 bases and J by 10 bases, with 13 bases of the junction left unmatched. Study-level results: Totalled public TCR beta family frequency picked out people who carried CMV plus the relevant HLA. The response measured ex vivo was dominated by TCR beta clonotypes (HLA-C-restricted and CMV-specific).

The sequence was collected from a human donor in good health (CMV status not recorded). Some clones in this sample may be carry-over from other donors' samples. The source was cultured PBMCs, collected from culture after CMV antigen stimulation. The V call is TRBV12-3 or TRBV12-4, the J call TRBJ1-1; 8 bases fit TRBD1. The CDR3 here is CASSLDRASLGAFF. The DNA of the CDR3 is TGTGCCAGCAGCCTGGACAGGGCCTCTCTAGGAGCTTTCTTT.